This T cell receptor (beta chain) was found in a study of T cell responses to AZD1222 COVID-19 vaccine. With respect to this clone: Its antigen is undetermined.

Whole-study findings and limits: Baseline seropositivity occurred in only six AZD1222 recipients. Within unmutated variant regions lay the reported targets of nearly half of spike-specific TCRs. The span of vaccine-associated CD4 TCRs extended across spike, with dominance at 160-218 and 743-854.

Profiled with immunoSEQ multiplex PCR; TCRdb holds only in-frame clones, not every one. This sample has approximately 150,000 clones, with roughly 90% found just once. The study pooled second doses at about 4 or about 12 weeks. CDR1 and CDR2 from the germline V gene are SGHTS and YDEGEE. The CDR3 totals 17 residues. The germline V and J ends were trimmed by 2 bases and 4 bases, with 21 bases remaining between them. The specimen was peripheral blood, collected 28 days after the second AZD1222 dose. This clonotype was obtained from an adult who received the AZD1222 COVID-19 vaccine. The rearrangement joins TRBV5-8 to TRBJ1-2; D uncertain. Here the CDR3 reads CASSFGFSGRNGYGYTF. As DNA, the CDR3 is TGTGCCAGCAGCTTTGGGTTTTCGGGTCGGAACGGCTATGGCTACACCTTC.